This T cell receptor (beta chain) was observed in a study of blood T cells in healthy people across ages. This CDR3 contains 16 residues. Germline values: CDR1 SEHNR, CDR2 FQNEAQ (reference sequence). J lost 0 bases, V lost 5 bases, and 9 bases had no gene match. Next came a second PCR, run for roughly 6 to 11 cycles, which used a sample-barcoded 5' primer along with a J-beta primer mix. TCRdb ran MiXCR on the 5' RACE reads and lists one entry per CDR3 protein. The sample carries some 1.5 million distinct CDR3 sequences, roughly 27% recorded once. The clonotype originates from a woman aged 25 to 39 in good health. The sequenced sample consisted of blood. V usage is TRBV7-9 and J usage is TRBJ1-1; 7 bases line up with TRBD1. CDR3 coding DNA: TGTGCCAGCAGCCCCAGGGACAGACCACTGAACACTGAAGCTTTCTTT. Protein: CASSPRDRPLNTEAFF.